The 26 T cell receptor beta chains presented below share a single source sample, sequenced in a study of cytomegalovirus exposure and HLA in healthy donors. The PCR was carried out with 60 Vbeta primers and 13 Jbeta primers. The protocol was immunoSEQ multiplex PCR, while the TCRdb copy is restricted to in-frame clones and leaves out a portion. The sample yields 90,000 to 110,000 clones, around 86% seen once. The sample was PBMCs. These TCRs come from a man aged 25-40 years in good health and CMV-seropositive.

V gene TRBV5-4 combines with J gene TRBJ1-2, with D maybe TRBD1 (6 bases). There are 15 residues in the CDR3. CDR1 SGHNT and CDR2 YYREEE come from the germline V gene (reference sequence). Trimming left V 2 bases short and J 4 bases short, with 15 bases between. The CDR3 DNA sequence: TGTGCCAGCAGCTTAAGAGAAGGGGGTACCTATGGCTACACCTTC. Protein product: CASSLREGGTYGYTF.

V is TRBV5-1 and J is TRBJ1-2; 8 bases map to TRBD1. Trimming removed 4 bases from V and 7 bases from J; junction bases left unmatched: 6. The CDR3 sequence is 13 residues long. The germline V gene has CDR1 SGHRS and CDR2 YFSETQ. DNA of the CDR3: TGCGCCAGCAGCGAGCAGGGGGCTGGTGGCTACACCTTC. It is translated as CASSEQGAGGYTF.

V and J are TRBV28 and TRBJ1-5, with TRBD1 as a possible D gene (5 bases). This CDR3 region has 16 residues. V was shortened by 2 bases and J by 2 bases, with 13 bases between the two germline ends. Germline CDR1 and CDR2: MDHEN and SYDVKM. The CDR3 coding sequence is TGTGCCAGCAGTTTACCCGCAGGGCGTGGCAATCAGCCCCAGCATTTT. It specifies CASSLPAGRGNQPQHF.

This CDR3 reads CASRNYRDTGELFF. In DNA, the CDR3 is TGTGCCAGCAGAAATTATCGTGACACCGGGGAGCTGTTTTTT. This chain connects TRBV27 to TRBJ2-2, with D hard to call. V was trimmed by 6 bases and J by 3 bases, leaving 11 bases between them. Germline V gene lookup returns CDR1 MNHEY and CDR2 SMNVEV (reference sequence). CDR3 size: 14 residues.

The V call is TRBV30, the J call TRBJ2-3, with a weak D call TRBD1 (6 bases). Trimming removed 0 bases at V and 0 bases at J, with 16 bases between. The V gene's germline CDR1 is GTSNPN and CDR2 SVGIG (reference sequence). The CDR3 spans 17 residues. For the CDR3, the DNA is TGTGCCTGGAGTGTAGAGAGGACAGTGGGGAGCACAGATACGCAGTATTTT. Its protein product is CAWSVERTVGSTDTQYF.

The V gene is TRBV4-2, the J gene TRBJ2-7; TRBD2 aligns across 10 bases. Germline V gene data show CDR1 as LGHNA and CDR2 as YNFKEQ. After removal of 0 bases from V and 2 bases from J, the junction contained 13 bases not matched to a gene. The CDR3 length is 19 residues. The CDR3 loop is CASSQDRFGAGGYPYEQYF. CDR3 nucleotide sequence: TGTGCCAGCAGCCAAGATCGGTTCGGAGCGGGGGGGTACCCCTACGAGCAGTACTTC.

This clone was counted a few times. The chain combines TRBV28 with TRBJ1-6; TRBD1 matches 7 bases. The germline V gene has CDR1 MDHEN and CDR2 SYDVKM. The CDR3 runs to 14 residues. Trimming took 6 bases from V and 5 from J; bases not matched to a gene: 4. CDR3 in amino acids: CASRKGQHNSPLHF. The CDR3 DNA sequence: TGTGCCAGCAGAAAGGGACAGCATAATTCACCCCTCCACTTT.

The rearrangement links TRBV27 to TRBJ1-5, with D perhaps TRBD1 (6 bases). The CDR3 contains 12 residues. Trimming pared 6 bases from V and 4 bases from J, leaving 7 bases between. Looked up from germline, CDR1 is MNHEY and CDR2 is SMNVEV (reference sequence). The CDR3 region is CASRTGNQPQHF. As DNA, the CDR3 is TGTGCCAGCAGGACAGGAAATCAGCCCCAGCATTTT.

J is TRBJ2-1 and V is TRBV28; 10 nucleotides align to TRBD2. Germline V gene data show CDR1 as MDHEN and CDR2 as SYDVKM. V shed 3 bases and J 2 bases; nucleotides not matched to a gene: 10. The CDR3 extends over 18 amino acids. The CDR3 DNA reads as TGTGCCAGCAGTTTGATGGCTAGCGGGGGCCCTACCTACAATGAGCAGTTCTTC. This codes for CASSLMASGGPTYNEQFF.

The gene calls are TRBV4-2 and TRBJ2-2; D gene unclear. The V end was cut by 0 bases, the J end by 6 bases, with 8 bases between. The germline gives CDR1 LGHNA, CDR2 YNFKEQ. There are 14 residues in the CDR3. CDR3 region: CASSQDMFAGELFF. CDR3 nucleotide sequence: TGTGCCAGCAGCCAAGATATGTTTGCCGGGGAGCTGTTTTTT.

This chain joins TRBV5-1 and TRBJ2-2; 10 bases line up with TRBD2. The CDR3 consists of 16 residues. Germline V gives CDR1 SGHRS, CDR2 YFSETQ. V lost 3 bases, J lost 3 bases, and 5 bases stayed unmatched. This CDR3 is CASSSRSGGDTGELFF. CDR3 in DNA: TGCGCCAGCAGCTCTCGCAGCGGGGGGGACACCGGGGAGCTGTTTTTT.

V gene TRBV18 combines with J gene TRBJ1-4; D is undetermined. The germline gives CDR1 KGHSH, CDR2 LQKENI. The germline V and J ends were trimmed by 6 bases and 2 bases, with 10 bases remaining between them. The CDR3 is made up of 14 amino acids. As DNA, the CDR3 is TGTGCCAGCTCTGACAAAAGTACTAATGAAAAACTGTTTTTT. This encodes CASSDKSTNEKLFF.

The chain combines TRBV9 with TRBJ2-3; 7 nucleotides line up with TRBD1. From germline, CDR1 is SGDLS and CDR2 YYNGEE. The CDR3 is 17 residues long. V lost 0 bases and J lost 3; bases outside the gene matches: 10. The CDR3 loop is CASSVGGDRVGTDTQYF. For the CDR3, the DNA is TGTGCCAGCAGCGTAGGGGGCGACAGGGTGGGGACAGATACGCAGTATTTT.

The chain couples TRBV11-3 to TRBJ2-3, with TRBD1 identical over 10 bases. The germline gives CDR1 SGHNT, CDR2 YENEEA. CDR3 size: 18 residues. V lost 5 bases, J lost 3 bases, and 14 bases stayed unmatched. The CDR3 is CASSRARGDRGSTDTQYF. In nucleotides, the CDR3 is TGTGCCAGCAGCCGAGCCCGTGGGGACAGGGGTTCGACAGATACGCAGTATTTT.

J is TRBJ2-5 and V is TRBV5-1; a possible D gene is TRBD1 (6 bases). The CDR3 extends over 14 amino acids. The germline gives CDR1 SGHRS, CDR2 YFSETQ. Trimming removed 8 bases at V and 4 bases at J, with 18 bases between. CDR3 nucleotides: TGCGCCAGTCATTCTCCAGGGGAGACAGAGACCCAGTACTTC. Amino acid sequence: CASHSPGETETQYF.

The chain carries TRBV5-1 and TRBJ1-1; 9 positions agree with TRBD1. The CDR3 is made up of 16 amino acids. J lost 5 bases, V lost 2 bases, and 10 bases had no gene match. Germline-derived CDR1 and CDR2 are SGHRS and YFSETQ. CDR3 DNA sequence: TGCGCCAGCAGCTTACAGGGGGCCGGGGCGGGAACTGAAGCTTTCTTT. Translated: CASSLQGAGAGTEAFF.

The chain links TRBV9 to TRBJ2-7; a possible D gene is TRBD2 (5 bases). The V gene's germline CDR1 is SGDLS and CDR2 YYNGEE. The CDR3 length is 16 residues. The V end lost 0 bases, the J end lost 2 bases, and 15 bases lay between the germline ends. CDR3 region: CASSVGPLVGTYEQYF. The CDR3 DNA is TGTGCCAGCAGCGTAGGCCCCCTCGTCGGGACCTACGAGCAGTACTTC.

The CDR3 is CASSQARGLNYGYTF. The DNA of the CDR3 is TGTGCCAGCAGCCAAGCGAGGGGGCTCAACTATGGCTACACCTTC. The V and J genes are TRBV4-2 and TRBJ1-2; 7 bases fit TRBD1. The CDR3 runs 15 residues. Germline trimming cut 1 base from V and 2 bases from J; bases unmatched to any gene: 4. Germline V CDR1 and CDR2: LGHNA, YNFKEQ.

V and J are TRBV7-7 and TRBJ1-4; a possible D gene is TRBD1 (6 bases). The CDR3 loop spans 13 amino acids. CDR1 and CDR2 (germline): SSHAT, FNYEAQ (reference sequence). CDR3 bases: TGTGCTAGCTCGGGACACGCATTTGAAAAACTGTTTTTT. Translation: CASSGHAFEKLFF.

This clone occurred once. The chain links TRBV5-1 to TRBJ1-1, with 7 bases matching TRBD1. The CDR3 spans 14 residues. V gave up 5 bases and J gave up 1 base; unmatched junction bases: 5. The germline gives CDR1 SGHRS, CDR2 YFSETQ. The CDR3 region is CASRAGGENTEAFF. In DNA form, the CDR3 reads TGCGCCAGCAGGGCAGGGGGTGAGAACACTGAAGCTTTCTTT.

The chain recombines TRBV19 with TRBJ1-2; 10 bases map to TRBD1. CDR1 LNHDA and CDR2 SQIVND come from the germline V gene (reference sequence). There are 14 residues in the CDR3. J lost 5 bases, V lost 4 bases, and 4 bases had no gene match. The CDR3 reads CASSNDRGRYGYTF. The CDR3 nucleotides read TGTGCCAGTAGTAACGACAGGGGGCGGTATGGCTACACCTTC.

The rearrangement joins TRBV28 to TRBJ1-1, with 9 bases matching TRBD1. CDR1 is MDHEN and CDR2 is SYDVKM in the germline V gene. The V gene end was trimmed by 6 bases and the J gene end by 1 base; junction bases not matched to a gene: 3. The CDR3 length is 14 residues. The CDR3 sequence is CASSLTGGNTEAFF. CDR3 bases: TGTGCCAGCAGCCTGACAGGGGGGAACACTGAAGCTTTCTTT.

The J gene is TRBJ1-1, the V gene TRBV6-5; tentatively, D is TRBD1 (5 bases). CDR3 length: 14 residues. Trimming took 5 bases from V and 1 from J, leaving 11 bases between them. Germline-derived CDR1 and CDR2 are MNHEY and SVGAGI. CDR3 amino acids: CASSLPTANTEAFF. CDR3 nucleotide sequence: TGTGCCAGCAGTCTACCGACAGCGAACACTGAAGCTTTCTTT.

V gene TRBV5-1 combines with J gene TRBJ2-1; 12 nucleotides align to TRBD2. The CDR3 length is 16 residues. Looked up from germline, CDR1 is SGHRS and CDR2 is YFSETQ. Trimming took 2 bases from V and 8 from J; bases not matched to a gene: 8. CDR3 residues: CASSFVASGGVDEQFF. The CDR3, as DNA: TGCGCCAGCAGCTTCGTGGCTAGCGGGGGGGTGGATGAGCAGTTCTTC. Variable domain in full (rest from reference TRBV5-1 and TRBJ2-1): KAGVTQTPRYLIKTRGQQVTLSCSPISGHRSVSWYQQTPGQGLQFLFEYFSETQRNKGNFPGRFSGRQFSNSRSEMNVSTLELGDSALYLCASSFVASGGVDEQFFGPGTRLTVL.

The rearrangement links TRBV4-3 to TRBJ2-1; D not certain. Germline CDR1 and CDR2: LGHNA and YSLEER. CDR3 length: 14 amino acids. Trimming pared 3 bases from V and 5 bases from J, leaving 11 bases between. CDR3 nucleotide sequence: TGCGCCAGCAGCCAGGTAGACTGGAACAATGAGCAGTTCTTC. Its protein product is CASSQVDWNNEQFF.

The chain employs TRBV28 and TRBJ1-5; TRBD1 matches 11 bases. V lost 4 bases, J lost 7 bases, and 3 bases stayed unmatched. Germline V lookup: CDR1 MDHEN, CDR2 SYDVKM. The CDR3 is 14 amino acids. The CDR3 region has the DNA TGTGCCAGCAGTTGGACAGGGGGCGTCCAGCCCCAGCATTTT. Translating gives CASSWTGGVQPQHF.